This TCR beta chain stems from a study of response to subunit inactivated influenza vaccine. The CDR3 is 15 residues long. CDR1 and CDR2 from the germline V gene are DFQATT and SNEGSKA (reference sequence). V was clipped by 0 bases and J by 0 bases, with 12 bases between them. TCRdb independently ran MiXCR on the RT-PCR reads; one entry per CDR3 protein. The sample records more than 150,000 distinct CDR3 sequences, about a tenth being singletons. Findings and caveats of the study: T cells newly recruited by each seasonal influenza vaccination are few, the authors suggested.

In its sample, this clonotype was seen many times. What it binds is unknown. The rearrangement links TRBV20-1 to TRBJ2-7, with a possible D match to TRBD2 (5 bases). The sequence came from a man aged 50 to 59 who received an inactivated influenza vaccine. This material consisted of non-naive T cells sorted from PBMCs, taken on the day of vaccination. CDR3 amino acids: CSAREGQRNSYEQYF. CDR3 DNA sequence: TGCAGTGCTAGAGAAGGCCAGCGGAACTCCTACGAGCAGTACTTC.